Listed here are 5 T cell receptor beta chains from one sample, sequenced in a study of PD-L1 blockade in urothelial cancer. The time point was: peripheral blood 6 weeks after treatment start. TCRdb's table, derived via immunoSEQ multiplex PCR, lists solely in-frame clones and lacks some. The data show 29,000 or so clones, with around three quarters seen just once and approximately 3.3% held by the top ten. This specimen consisted of PBMCs, obtained around atezolizumab (anti-PD-L1) treatment. Source of these receptors: a man aged 70-80 years with urothelial cancer.

This clone was found a few times. This sequence joins TRBV6-5 and TRBJ2-1, with D perhaps TRBD2 (7 bases). The CDR3 has 16 amino acids. Germline V gene data show CDR1 as MNHEY and CDR2 as SVGAGI. V was cut by 4 bases and J by 5 bases, with 18 bases left in between. CDR3 loop: CASSSLGGREDNEQFF. For the CDR3, the DNA is TGTGCCAGCAGTTCTCTTGGGGGCCGGGAGGACAATGAGCAGTTCTTC.

The rearrangement uses TRBV7-2 and TRBJ2-7; D remains ambiguous. Germline loops: CDR1 SGHTA, CDR2 FQGNSA. The CDR3 covers 15 residues. The germline V and J ends were trimmed by 3 bases and 3 bases, with 15 bases remaining between them. CDR3 residues: CASSFWQAPNYEQYF. The DNA of the CDR3 is TGTGCCAGCAGCTTCTGGCAGGCCCCCAACTACGAGCAGTACTTC.

The chain recombines TRBV18 with TRBJ2-3, with 8 bases matching TRBD2. J gave up 4 bases and V 3 bases, and 3 bases lay outside the gene matches. The CDR3 length is 14 residues. Germline V gene lookup returns CDR1 KGHSH and CDR2 LQKENI. The CDR3 spells CASSPGRAPDTQYF. The CDR3 DNA is TGTGCCAGCTCACCCGGGAGGGCCCCAGATACGCAGTATTTT.

The chain is built from TRBV19 and TRBJ2-1, with a tentative D call TRBD1 (5 bases). Germline CDR1 is LNHDA and CDR2 is SQIVND (reference sequence). This CDR3 has 12 amino acids. The V and J ends lost 3 bases and 9 bases respectively, with 9 bases between them. The CDR3 sequence is CASSIRGPEQFF. As DNA, the CDR3 is TGTGCCAGTAGTATTAGGGGTCCTGAGCAGTTCTTC.

The V and J genes are TRBV21-1 and TRBJ1-4; the table assigns TRBD1, which was not confirmed against the DNA. TRBV21-1 is listed as a pseudogene. CDR3 length: 17 amino acids. CDR3 DNA: TGTGCCAGCAGTAAATGGCCAACAGGGGGATGGGATGAAAAACTGTTTTTT. Protein product: CASSKWPTGGWDEKLFF.